A selection of T cell receptor beta chains follows, all from one sample in a study of blood T cell repertoires in COVID-19. Libraries were prepared by immunoSEQ multiplex PCR; TCRdb keeps only in-frame clonotypes and omits some of them. The sample has just over 250,000 clones, roughly 86% seen once. The sample was peripheral blood. The receptor set was obtained from a man in his forties who had recovered from COVID-19. Each CDR3 is given with its conserved first and last residue. Each record gives: clone size, V gene, D gene, J gene, CDR3 protein, CDR3 DNA. A D gene is named only where the DNA matches it firmly. Clone size is not always given. Where it is, it says once, few, many or a class for expanded clones.

abundance: .; v_gene: TRBV27; d_gene: TRBD2; j_gene: TRBJ2-2; CDR3aa: CASSLRVAGALNTGELFF; CDR3nt: TGTGCCAGCAGTTTAAGGGTAGCGGGAGCTTTGAACACCGGGGAGCTGTTTTTT
abundance: .; v_gene: TRBV7-6; d_gene: TRBD2; j_gene: TRBJ2-1; CDR3aa: CASSGLAGGPSNEQFF; CDR3nt: TGTGCCAGCAGTGGTCTAGCGGGAGGGCCCTCGAATGAGCAGTTCTTC
abundance: .; v_gene: TRBV19; d_gene: TRBD1; j_gene: TRBJ1-1; CDR3aa: CASNPNPGQGIPEAFF; CDR3nt: TGTGCCAGTAATCCTAACCCCGGACAGGGTATACCTGAAGCTTTCTTT
abundance: .; v_gene: TRBV5-5; d_gene: TRBD1; j_gene: TRBJ2-7; CDR3aa: CASSPRDSPYEQYF; CDR3nt: TGTGCCAGCAGCCCCCGGGACAGCCCCTACGAGCAGTACTTC
abundance: once; v_gene: TRBV9; d_gene: TRBD2; j_gene: TRBJ2-3; CDR3aa: CASSGTLAGGREDTQYF; CDR3nt: TGTGCCAGCAGCGGGACTCTAGCGGGGGGGCGAGAAGATACGCAGTATTTT
abundance: .; v_gene: TRBV19; d_gene: TRBD1; j_gene: TRBJ1-1; CDR3aa: CASSPHRGPAREAFF; CDR3nt: TGTGCCAGTAGTCCCCACAGGGGGCCGGCCCGTGAGGCTTTCTTT
abundance: .; v_gene: TRBV10-1; d_gene: .; j_gene: TRBJ1-5; CDR3aa: CASSASDYQPQHF; CDR3nt: TGCGCCAGCAGTGCCTCAGACTATCAGCCCCAGCATTTT
abundance: .; v_gene: TRBV9; d_gene: .; j_gene: TRBJ1-6; CDR3aa: CASSVGEESSSYNSPLHF; CDR3nt: TGTGCCAGCAGCGTAGGAGAAGAGTCGAGCTCCTATAATTCACCCCTCCACTTT
abundance: .; v_gene: TRBV19; d_gene: .; j_gene: TRBJ1-1; CDR3aa: CASSPRQINTEAFF; CDR3nt: TGTGCCAGTAGTCCAAGACAGATAAACACTGAAGCTTTCTTT
abundance: .; v_gene: TRBV19; d_gene: .; j_gene: TRBJ1-4; CDR3aa: CASSTQGGAFKKLFF; CDR3nt: TGTGCCAGTAGTACACAGGGCGGCGCGTTCAAAAAACTGTTTTTT
abundance: .; v_gene: TRBV7-2; d_gene: .; j_gene: TRBJ1-6; CDR3aa: CASSEIGSPLHF; CDR3nt: TGTGCCAGCAGCGAAATTGGGAGCCCCCTCCACTTT
abundance: once; v_gene: TRBV19; d_gene: .; j_gene: TRBJ2-3; CDR3aa: CASSIGLDTQYF; CDR3nt: TGTGCCAGTAGTATAGGGCTGGATACGCAGTATTTT
abundance: .; v_gene: TRBV29-1; d_gene: .; j_gene: TRBJ1-5; CDR3aa: CSVGSGSNQPQHF; CDR3nt: TGCAGCGTTGGGTCAGGGAGCAATCAGCCCCAGCATTTT
abundance: once; v_gene: TRBV7-3; d_gene: .; j_gene: TRBJ1-6; CDR3aa: CASSTGQYNSPLHF; CDR3nt: TGTGCCAGCAGCACCGGACAGTATAATTCACCCCTCCACTTT
abundance: few; v_gene: TRBV7-8; d_gene: .; j_gene: TRBJ1-6; CDR3aa: CASSLAAAGGSPLHF; CDR3nt: TGTGCCAGCAGCTTAGCGGCGGCCGGGGGTTCACCCCTCCACTTT
abundance: .; v_gene: TRBV30; d_gene: .; j_gene: TRBJ2-7; CDR3aa: CAWSATRVYEQYF; CDR3nt: TGTGCCTGGAGTGCAACCAGGGTTTACGAGCAGTACTTC
abundance: .; v_gene: TRBV27; d_gene: .; j_gene: TRBJ1-6; CDR3aa: CASSLNTPPSPLHF; CDR3nt: TGTGCCAGCAGTTTAAACACACCGCCCTCACCCCTCCACTTT
abundance: .; v_gene: TRBV25-1; d_gene: .; j_gene: TRBJ1-2; CDR3aa: CASTPPGNYGYTF; CDR3nt: TGTGCCAGCACACCCCCGGGGAACTATGGCTACACCTTC
abundance: .; v_gene: TRBV30; d_gene: TRBD1; j_gene: TRBJ2-4; CDR3aa: CAWSVQGGKNIQYF; CDR3nt: TGTGCCTGGAGTGTACAGGGGGGCAAAAACATTCAGTACTTC
abundance: .; v_gene: TRBV5-6; d_gene: TRBD2; j_gene: TRBJ2-5; CDR3aa: CASNYGLAGLKTQYF; CDR3nt: TGTGCCAGCAACTACGGACTAGCGGGGTTAAAGACCCAGTACTTC
abundance: once; v_gene: TRBV9; d_gene: TRBD2; j_gene: TRBJ2-3; CDR3aa: CASSSGGVTDTQYF; CDR3nt: TGTGCCAGCAGCAGCGGGGGAGTCACAGATACGCAGTATTTT
abundance: .; v_gene: TRBV13; d_gene: .; j_gene: TRBJ2-1; CDR3aa: CASSLTVADEQFF; CDR3nt: TGTGCCAGCAGCTTAACGGTCGCTGATGAGCAGTTCTTC
abundance: .; v_gene: TRBV5-6; d_gene: TRBD2; j_gene: TRBJ2-5; CDR3aa: CASSLNVAGRGETQYF; CDR3nt: TGTGCCAGCAGCTTGAACGTAGCGGGGAGGGGGGAGACCCAGTACTTC
abundance: .; v_gene: TRBV6-5; d_gene: .; j_gene: TRBJ1-5; CDR3aa: CASSIQGNQPQHF; CDR3nt: TGTGCCAGCAGTATACAGGGTAATCAGCCCCAGCATTTT
abundance: .; v_gene: TRBV27; d_gene: .; j_gene: TRBJ2-1; CDR3aa: CASSLGSINEQFF; CDR3nt: TGTGCCAGCAGTTTAGGCTCAATCAATGAGCAGTTCTTC
abundance: .; v_gene: TRBV4-1; d_gene: TRBD2; j_gene: TRBJ2-7; CDR3aa: CASSQVAGTYEQYF; CDR3nt: TGCGCCAGCAGCCAAGTAGCGGGCACCTACGAGCAGTACTTC